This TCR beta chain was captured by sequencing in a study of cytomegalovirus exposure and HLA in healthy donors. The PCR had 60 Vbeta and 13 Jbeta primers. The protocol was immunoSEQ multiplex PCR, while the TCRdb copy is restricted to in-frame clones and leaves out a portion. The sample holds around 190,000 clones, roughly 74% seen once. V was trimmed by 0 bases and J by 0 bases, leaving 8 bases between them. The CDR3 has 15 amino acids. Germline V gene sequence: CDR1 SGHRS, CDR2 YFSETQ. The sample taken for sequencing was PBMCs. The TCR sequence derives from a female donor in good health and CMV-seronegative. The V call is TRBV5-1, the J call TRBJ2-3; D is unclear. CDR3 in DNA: TGCGCCAGCAGCTTGGGGCAGGATAGCACAGATACGCAGTATTTT. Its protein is CASSLGQDSTDTQYF.